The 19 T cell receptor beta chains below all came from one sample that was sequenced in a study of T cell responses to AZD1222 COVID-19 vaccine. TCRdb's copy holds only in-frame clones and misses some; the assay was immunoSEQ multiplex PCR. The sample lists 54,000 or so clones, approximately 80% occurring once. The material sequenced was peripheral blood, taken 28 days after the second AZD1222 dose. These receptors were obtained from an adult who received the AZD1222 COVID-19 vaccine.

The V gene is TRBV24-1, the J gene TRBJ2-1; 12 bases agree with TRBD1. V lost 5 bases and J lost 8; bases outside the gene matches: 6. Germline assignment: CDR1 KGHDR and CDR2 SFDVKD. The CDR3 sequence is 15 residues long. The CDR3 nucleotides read TGTGCCACCAGTGCCTTCGGGACAGGGGGCGATGAGCAGTTCTTC. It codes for CATSAFGTGGDEQFF.

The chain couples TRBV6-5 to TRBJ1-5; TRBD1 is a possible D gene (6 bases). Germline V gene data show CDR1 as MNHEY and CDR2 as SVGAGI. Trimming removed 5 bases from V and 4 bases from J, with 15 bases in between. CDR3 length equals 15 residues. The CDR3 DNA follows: TGTGCCAGCAGTCCCCGGGGCAGGGGAAATCAGCCCCAGCATTTT. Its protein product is CASSPRGRGNQPQHF.

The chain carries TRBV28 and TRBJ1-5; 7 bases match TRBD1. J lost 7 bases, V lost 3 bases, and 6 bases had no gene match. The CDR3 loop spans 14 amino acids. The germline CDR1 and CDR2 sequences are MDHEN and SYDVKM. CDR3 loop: CASSFYRGRQPQHF. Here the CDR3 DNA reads TGTGCCAGCAGTTTTTACAGGGGACGACAGCCCCAGCATTTT.

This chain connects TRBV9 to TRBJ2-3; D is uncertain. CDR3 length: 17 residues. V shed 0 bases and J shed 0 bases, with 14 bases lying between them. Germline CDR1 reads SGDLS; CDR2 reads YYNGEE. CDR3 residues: CASSVEEGRMSTDTQYF. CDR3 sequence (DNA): TGTGCCAGCAGCGTAGAGGAAGGCCGGATGAGCACAGATACGCAGTATTTT.

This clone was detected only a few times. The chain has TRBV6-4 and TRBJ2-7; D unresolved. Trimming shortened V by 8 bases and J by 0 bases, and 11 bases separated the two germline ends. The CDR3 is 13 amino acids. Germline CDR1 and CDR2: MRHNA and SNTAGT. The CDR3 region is CASPRVGSYEQYF. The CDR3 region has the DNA TGTGCCAGCCCACGAGTTGGCTCCTACGAGCAGTACTTC.

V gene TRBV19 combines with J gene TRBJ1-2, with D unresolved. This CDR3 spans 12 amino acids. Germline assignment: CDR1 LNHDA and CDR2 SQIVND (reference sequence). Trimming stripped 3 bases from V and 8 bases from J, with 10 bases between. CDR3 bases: TGTGCCAGTAGTATTAATGAACGGGGCTACACCTTC. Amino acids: CASSINERGYTF.

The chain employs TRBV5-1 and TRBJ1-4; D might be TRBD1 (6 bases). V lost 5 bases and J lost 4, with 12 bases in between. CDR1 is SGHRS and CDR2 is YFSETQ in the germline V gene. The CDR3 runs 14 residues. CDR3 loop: CASRPGAINEKLFF. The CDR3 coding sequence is TGCGCCAGCAGACCAGGGGCTATTAATGAAAAACTGTTTTTT.

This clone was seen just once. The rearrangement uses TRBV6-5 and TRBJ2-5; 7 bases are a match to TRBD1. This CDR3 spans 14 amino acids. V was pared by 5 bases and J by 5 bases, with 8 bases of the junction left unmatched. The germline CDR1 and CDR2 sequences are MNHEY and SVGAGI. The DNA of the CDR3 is TGTGCCAGCAGTATACAGGGGCTTGGGGAGACCCAGTACTTC. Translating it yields CASSIQGLGETQYF.

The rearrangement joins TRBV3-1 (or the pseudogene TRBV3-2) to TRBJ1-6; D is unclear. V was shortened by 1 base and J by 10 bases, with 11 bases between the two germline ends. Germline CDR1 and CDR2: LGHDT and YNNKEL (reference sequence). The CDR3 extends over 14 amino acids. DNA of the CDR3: TGTGCCAGCAGCCAAGTGGTTAGTGGCTCACCCCTCCACTTT. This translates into CASSQVVSGSPLHF.

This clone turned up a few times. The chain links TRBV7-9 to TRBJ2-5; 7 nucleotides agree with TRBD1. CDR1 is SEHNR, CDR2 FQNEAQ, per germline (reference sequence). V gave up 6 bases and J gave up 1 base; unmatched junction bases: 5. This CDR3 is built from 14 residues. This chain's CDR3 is CASRRTGPQETQYF. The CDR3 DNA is TGTGCCAGCAGACGGACAGGTCCCCAAGAGACCCAGTACTTC.

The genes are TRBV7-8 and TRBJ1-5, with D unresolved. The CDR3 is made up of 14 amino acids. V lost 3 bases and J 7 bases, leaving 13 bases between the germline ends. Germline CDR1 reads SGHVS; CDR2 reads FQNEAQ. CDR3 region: CASSLSVWGQPQHF. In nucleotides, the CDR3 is TGTGCCAGCAGCTTGTCTGTTTGGGGACAGCCCCAGCATTTT. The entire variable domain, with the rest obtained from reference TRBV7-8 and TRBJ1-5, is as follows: GAGVSQSPRYKVAKRGQDVALRCDPISGHVSLFWYQQALGQGPEFLTYFQNEAQLDKSGLPSDRFFAERPEGSVSTLKIQRTQQEDSAVYLCASSLSVWGQPQHFGDGTRLSIL.

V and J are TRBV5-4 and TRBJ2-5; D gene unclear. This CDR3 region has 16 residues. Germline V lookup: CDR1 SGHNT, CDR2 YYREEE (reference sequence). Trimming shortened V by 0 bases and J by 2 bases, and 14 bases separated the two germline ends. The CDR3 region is CASSLAGRTIQETQYF. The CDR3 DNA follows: TGTGCCAGCAGCTTGGCCGGCAGAACCATACAAGAGACCCAGTACTTC.

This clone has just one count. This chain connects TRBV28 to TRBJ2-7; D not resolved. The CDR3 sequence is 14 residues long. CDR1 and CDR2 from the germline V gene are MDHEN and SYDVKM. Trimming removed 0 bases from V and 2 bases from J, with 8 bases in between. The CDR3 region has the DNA TGTGCCAGCAGTTTATGGGATTTGACCTACGAGCAGTACGTC. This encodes CASSLWDLTYEQYV.

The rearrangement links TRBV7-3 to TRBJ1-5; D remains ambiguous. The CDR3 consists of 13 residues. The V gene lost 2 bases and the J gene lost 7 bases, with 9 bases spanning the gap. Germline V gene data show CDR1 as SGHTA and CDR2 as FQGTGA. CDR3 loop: CASSLRMGQPQHF. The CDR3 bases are TGTGCCAGCAGCTTACGTATGGGACAGCCCCAGCATTTT.

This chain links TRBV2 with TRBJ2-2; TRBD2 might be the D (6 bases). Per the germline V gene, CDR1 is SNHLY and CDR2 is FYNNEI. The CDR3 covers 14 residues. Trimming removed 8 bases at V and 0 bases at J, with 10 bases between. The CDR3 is CASCWGANTGELFF. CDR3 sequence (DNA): TGTGCCAGCTGTTGGGGGGCGAACACCGGGGAGCTGTTTTTT.

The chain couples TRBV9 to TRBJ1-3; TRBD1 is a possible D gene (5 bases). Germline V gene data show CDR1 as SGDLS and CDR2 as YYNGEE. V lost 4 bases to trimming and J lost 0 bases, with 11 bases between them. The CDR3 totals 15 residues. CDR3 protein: CASSRDLSSGNTIYF. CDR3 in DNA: TGTGCCAGCAGCCGGGACCTCAGCTCTGGAAACACCATATATTTT.

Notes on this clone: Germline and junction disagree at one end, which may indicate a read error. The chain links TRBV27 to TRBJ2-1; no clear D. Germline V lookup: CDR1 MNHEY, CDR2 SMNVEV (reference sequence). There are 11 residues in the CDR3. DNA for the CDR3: TGTGCCAGCAGTTCCTACTATGAGCAGTTCTTC. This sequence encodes CASSSYYEQFF.

In DNA, the CDR3 is TGTGCCAGCAGTCTAAATGAGCAGTTCTTC. Its protein is CASSLNEQFF. The chain recombines TRBV28 with TRBJ2-1; D uncertain. V lost 5 bases, J lost 7 bases, and 3 bases lay in between. CDR1 and CDR2 (germline): MDHEN, SYDVKM. The CDR3 totals 10 residues.

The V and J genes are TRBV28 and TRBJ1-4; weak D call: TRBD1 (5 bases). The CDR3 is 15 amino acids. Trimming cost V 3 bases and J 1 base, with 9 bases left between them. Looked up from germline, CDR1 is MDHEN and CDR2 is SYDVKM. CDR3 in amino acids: CASSFPRGTNEKLFF. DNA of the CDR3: TGTGCCAGCAGTTTTCCTAGGGGAACTAATGAAAAACTGTTTTTT.